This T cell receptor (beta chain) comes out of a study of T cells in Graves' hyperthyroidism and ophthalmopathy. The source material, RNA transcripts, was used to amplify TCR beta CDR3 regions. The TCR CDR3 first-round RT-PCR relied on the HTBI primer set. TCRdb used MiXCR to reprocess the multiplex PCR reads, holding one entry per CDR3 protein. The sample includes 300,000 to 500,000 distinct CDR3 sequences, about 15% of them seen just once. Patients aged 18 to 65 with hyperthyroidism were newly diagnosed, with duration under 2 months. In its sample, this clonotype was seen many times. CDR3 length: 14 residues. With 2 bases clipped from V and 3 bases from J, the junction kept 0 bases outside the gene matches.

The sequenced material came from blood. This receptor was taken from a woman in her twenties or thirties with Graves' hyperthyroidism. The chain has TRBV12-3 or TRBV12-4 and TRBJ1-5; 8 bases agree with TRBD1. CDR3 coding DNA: TGTGCCAGCAGTTTACAGGGGGCCAATCAGCCCCAGCATTTT. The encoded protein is CASSLQGANQPQHF.